This is a list of T cell receptor beta chains from one sample in a study of CD8 T cells in ankylosing spondylitis. TCRdb recomputed calls from the 5' RACE reads with MiXCR, one row per CDR3 protein. The sample includes 150,000 to 200,000 distinct CDR3 sequences, about 18% of them seen just once. Sequencing was performed on blood, either unsorted or a sorted T cell fraction (not recorded which). The receptors originated from a male donor aged 5-29 years with ankylosing spondylitis or in good health (not recorded which). The CDR3 runs from the conserved cysteine through the conserved F or W. The order of the fields is CDR3 protein, CDR3 DNA, clone size, J gene, V gene, D gene. A D gene is named only where the DNA matches it firmly. Clone size is not always given. Where it is, it says once, few, many or a class for expanded clones.

CDR3: CASSRALAGLTGSEQYF
DNA: TGCGCCAGCAGCCGAGCATTAGCGGGACTGACGGGGAGCGAGCAGTACTTC
size: many
J: TRBJ2-7
V: TRBV4-3
D: TRBD2

CDR3: CASSYDRGRETQYF
DNA: TGTGCCAGCAGTTATGACAGGGGGAGGGAGACCCAGTACTTC
size: many
J: TRBJ2-5
V: TRBV6-2/TRBV6-3
D: TRBD1

CDR3: CASSVGLAETQYF
DNA: TGTGCCAGCAGCGTAGGCCTAGCGGAGACCCAGTACTTC
size: many
J: TRBJ2-5
V: TRBV9
D: NA

CDR3: CAISGFLLGATNEKLFF
DNA: TGTGCCATCAGTGGTTTTCTGCTCGGGGCAACTAATGAAAAACTGTTTTTT
size: many
J: TRBJ1-4
V: TRBV10-3
D: NA

CDR3: CASSLARFGGEETQYF
DNA: TGTGCCAGCAGTTTAGCCAGGTTCGGCGGCGAAGAGACCCAGTACTTC
size: many
J: TRBJ2-5
V: TRBV12-3/TRBV12-4
D: NA

CDR3: CASSPEGTVAKNIQYF
DNA: TGTGCCAGTAGTCCAGAGGGGACCGTAGCCAAAAACATTCAGTACTTC
size: many
J: TRBJ2-4
V: TRBV19
D: NA

CDR3: CAWSRGSGVSEAFF
DNA: TGTGCCTGGAGTCGGGGGTCGGGTGTCTCTGAAGCTTTCTTT
size: NA
J: TRBJ1-1
V: TRBV30
D: NA

CDR3: CAARLAENNEQFF
DNA: TGTGCCGCTCGACTAGCGGAGAACAATGAGCAGTTCTTC
size: many
J: TRBJ2-1
V: TRBV2
D: TRBD2

CDR3: CAISESSFQETQYF
DNA: TGTGCCATCAGTGAATCCAGCTTCCAAGAGACCCAGTACTTC
size: many
J: TRBJ2-5
V: TRBV10-3
D: NA

CDR3: CASSRRQGAGETQYF
DNA: TGTGCCAGCAGCCGTCGACAGGGGGCCGGAGAGACCCAGTACTTC
size: many
J: TRBJ2-5
V: TRBV14
D: TRBD1

CDR3: CATSDPGSTQYF
DNA: TGTGCCACCAGTGATCCTGGAAGTACGCAGTATTTT
size: many
J: TRBJ2-3
V: TRBV24-1
D: NA

CDR3: CSARDLMVAAGYTF
DNA: TGCAGTGCTAGAGATCTTATGGTAGCGGCTGGCTACACCTTC
size: many
J: TRBJ1-2
V: TRBV20-1
D: NA

CDR3: CASSDRGSNTGELFF
DNA: TGTGCCAGCAGTGATAGGGGATCGAACACCGGGGAGCTGTTTTTT
size: many
J: TRBJ2-2
V: TRBV2
D: NA

CDR3: CASSQGPEQFF
DNA: TGTGCCAGCAGTCAAGGCCCTGAGCAGTTCTTC
size: many
J: TRBJ2-1
V: TRBV12-3/TRBV12-4
D: NA

CDR3: CASSHITTGDEQFF
DNA: TGTGCCAGCAGCCACATCACCACAGGGGATGAGCAGTTCTTC
size: many
J: TRBJ2-1
V: TRBV3-1
D: TRBD1

CDR3: CASSKTGQGSEAFF
DNA: TGTGCCAGCAGTAAAACGGGACAGGGATCGGAAGCTTTCTTT
size: many
J: TRBJ1-1
V: TRBV6-2/TRBV6-3
D: TRBD1

CDR3: CAIMAGGTPYTGELFF
DNA: TGTGCCATCATGGCGGGGGGGACTCCTTACACCGGGGAGCTGTTTTTT
size: many
J: TRBJ2-2
V: TRBV10-3
D: TRBD2

CDR3: CASSLAGDRADEQYF
DNA: TGTGCCAGCAGCCTGGCGGGGGACAGAGCCGACGAGCAGTACTTC
size: many
J: TRBJ2-7
V: TRBV5-6
D: NA